This T cell receptor (beta chain) came from a study of PD-1 blockade in classical Hodgkin lymphoma. Remarks on this clone: Its antigen is as yet unknown.

Study-wide findings and caveats: At C4D1, TCR diversity had climbed significantly for CD4+ cells, though not for CD8+ cells.

This table comes from immunoSEQ multiplex PCR, and its TCRdb copy is limited to in-frame clones, with some not included. The repertoire consists of tens of thousands of clones, with 85% to 90% occurring once and the leading ten covering 15%. All trial patients relapsed after autologous stem cell transplantation. The material was peripheral blood mononuclear cells (PBMCs), obtained at baseline. The sequence came from a human donor with classical Hodgkin lymphoma.

CDR3 loop: CASGGQGDNQPQHF. In DNA, the CDR3 is TGCGCCAGCGGGGGACAGGGGGACAATCAGCCCCAGCATTTT. This rearrangement joins TRBV23-1 to TRBJ1-5; 11 nucleotides line up with TRBD1. TRBV23-1 falls under the ORF class, with uncertain function. The ends lost 8 bases at V and 3 bases at J; junction bases unmatched: 3. The CDR3 has 14 amino acids.